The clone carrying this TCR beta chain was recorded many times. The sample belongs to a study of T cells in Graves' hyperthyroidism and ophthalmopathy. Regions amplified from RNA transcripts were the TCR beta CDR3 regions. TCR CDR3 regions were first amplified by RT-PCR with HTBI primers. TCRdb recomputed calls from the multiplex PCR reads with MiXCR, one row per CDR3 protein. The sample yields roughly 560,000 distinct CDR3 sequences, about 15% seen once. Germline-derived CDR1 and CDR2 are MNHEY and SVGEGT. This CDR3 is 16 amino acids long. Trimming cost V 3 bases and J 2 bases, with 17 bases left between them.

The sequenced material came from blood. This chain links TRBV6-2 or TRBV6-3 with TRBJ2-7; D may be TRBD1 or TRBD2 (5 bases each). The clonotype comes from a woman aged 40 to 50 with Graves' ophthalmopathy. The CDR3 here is CASSYPVGTGTYEQYF. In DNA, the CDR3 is TGTGCCAGCAGTTATCCGGTCGGGACCGGGACCTACGAGCAGTACTTC.